A single sample is the source of the 14 T cell receptor beta chains below, sequenced in a study of CD8 T cells in Susac syndrome. RNA, at about 0.45 to 1 ug, was reverse transcribed with random hexamers. Using its own MiXCR run on the immunoSEQ multiplex PCR reads, TCRdb lists one record per CDR3 protein. The table includes a few hundred thousand distinct CDR3 sequences, nearly 97% detected once. Material for sequencing was CD4+ T cells from PBMCs. The receptors here all came from a human donor with multiple sclerosis.

CDR3 DNA sequence: TGTGCCAGCAGCTCGGGACAGGGAGGATTCGGGCAGCCCCAGCATTTT. It specifies CASSSGQGGFGQPQHF. The chain couples TRBV5-6 to TRBJ1-5; 9 bases line up with TRBD1. The CDR3 extends over 16 amino acids. Germline-derived CDR1 and CDR2 are SGHDT and YYEEEE. Losses at the gene ends were 3 bases for V and 7 bases for J; bases not matched to a gene: 11.

In its sample, this clonotype was seen once. This chain links TRBV20-1 with TRBJ2-3, with 10 bases that match TRBD1. The CDR3 runs 14 residues. Germline CDR1 DFQATT, CDR2 SNEGSKA (reference sequence). J gave up 6 bases and V 3 bases, and 6 bases lay outside the gene matches. CDR3: CSASVGQGFDTQYF. CDR3 DNA sequence: TGCAGTGCTAGTGTGGGACAGGGGTTCGATACGCAGTATTTT.

This clonotype was detected once. The J gene is TRBJ2-7, the V gene TRBV21-1; the D call in the table, TRBD1, was not verified against the DNA. TRBV21-1 corresponds to a pseudogene. This CDR3 region has 13 residues. The CDR3 region has the DNA TGTGCCAGCAGAGCGACAGGGGACTACGAGCAGTACTTC. Translated, it gives CASRATGDYEQYF.

The chain is built from TRBV7-2 and TRBJ2-3, with D perhaps TRBD2 (6 bases). This CDR3 contains 14 residues. Trimming removed 2 bases from V and 6 bases from J, with 12 bases in between. Germline V CDR1 and CDR2: SGHTA, FQGNSA. The CDR3 DNA sequence: TGTGCCAGCAGCTTACGACCGGGGGAGGATACGCAGTATTTT. Translated, it gives CASSLRPGEDTQYF.

This chain joins TRBV19 and TRBJ1-6, with D possibly being TRBD1 (5 bases). Per germline, CDR1 LNHDA and CDR2 SQIVND (reference sequence). Deletions cut 4 bases from V and 7 bases from J, with 8 bases between. The CDR3 extends over 13 amino acids. This chain's CDR3 is CASSKDSNSPLHF. CDR3 bases: TGTGCCAGTAGTAAAGACAGCAATTCACCCCTCCACTTT.

The chain uses TRBV7-2 and TRBJ2-5; maybe TRBD2 (6 bases). The V and J ends lost 2 bases and 2 bases respectively, with 9 bases between them. CDR1 is SGHTA, CDR2 FQGNSA, per germline. The CDR3 is 14 residues long. The CDR3 here is CASSLWRGQETQYF. DNA of the CDR3: TGTGCCAGCAGCTTATGGAGGGGACAAGAGACCCAGTACTTC.

The chain joins TRBV15 to TRBJ2-6; D remains unclear. Trimming removed 4 bases at V and 1 base at J, with 5 bases between. Germline values: CDR1 LNHNV, CDR2 YYDKDF (reference sequence). The CDR3 spans 14 residues. The DNA of the CDR3 is TGTGCCACCAGCATCCTATCTGGGGCCAACGTCCTGACTTTC. Translated: CATSILSGANVLTF.

This chain links TRBV6-6 with TRBJ2-7; tentative D call: TRBD2 (6 bases). CDR1 MNHNY and CDR2 SVGAGI come from the germline V gene (reference sequence). V lost 7 bases and J 1 base, leaving 11 bases between the germline ends. This CDR3 has 13 residues. CDR3 nucleotides: TGTGCCAGCATGGGACTCCAATCCTACGAGCAGTACTTC. It translates to CASMGLQSYEQYF.

The chain uses TRBV7-9 and TRBJ1-1, with D tentatively TRBD1 (6 bases). Germline V gives CDR1 SEHNR, CDR2 FQNEAQ (reference sequence). Between the trimmed V and J ends, which lost 2 bases and 5 bases, there was a span of 18 bases. The CDR3 loop spans 16 amino acids. The CDR3 bases are TGTGCCAGCAGCTTACTCAGGGGTGTCGGGTCGACTGAAGCTTTCTTT. Translated, it gives CASSLLRGVGSTEAFF.

V is TRBV23-1 and J is TRBJ1-5, with 8 positions matching TRBD1. TRBV23-1 is marked as an open reading frame, function uncertain. Trimming at V came to 1 base and at J to 3 bases, leaving 8 bases not matched to a gene. The CDR3 loop spans 17 amino acids. The CDR3 spells CASSQYRTGRNNQPQHF. The DNA for the CDR3 is TGCGCCAGCAGTCAATATAGGACAGGGAGGAACAATCAGCCCCAGCATTTT.

The V gene is TRBV7-9, the J gene TRBJ1-2, with D possibly TRBD1 on 5 matching bases. Germline CDR1 reads SEHNR; CDR2 reads FQNEAQ (reference sequence). This CDR3 region has 13 residues. The germline V and J ends were trimmed by 3 bases and 6 bases, with 11 bases remaining between them. CDR3 coding DNA: TGTGCCAGCAGCTTCGAGGGGTTCGATGGCTACACCTTC. Protein sequence: CASSFEGFDGYTF.

The chain recombines TRBV6-5 with TRBJ1-1, with TRBD1 matching over 8 bases. J lost 5 bases, V lost 4 bases, and 6 bases had no gene match. The V gene's germline CDR1 is MNHEY and CDR2 SVGAGI. The CDR3 runs 14 residues. The CDR3 DNA follows: TGTGCCAGCAGTTTGGACAGGGTTTTGACTGAAGCTTTCTTT. It is translated as CASSLDRVLTEAFF.

The gene calls are TRBV4-1 and TRBJ2-7; D possibly corresponds to TRBD2 (6 bases). Trimming pared 4 bases from V and 6 bases from J, leaving 19 bases between. The CDR3 extends over 15 amino acids. Germline V gives CDR1 MGHRA, CDR2 YSYEKL. This chain's CDR3 is CASSPLERSGREQYF. CDR3 coding DNA: TGCGCCAGCAGCCCCTTGGAGCGGAGCGGGCGCGAGCAGTACTTC.

The rearrangement links TRBV20-1 to TRBJ2-3; D perhaps matches TRBD2 (5 bases). The germline CDR1 and CDR2 sequences are DFQATT and SNEGSKA (reference sequence). V was pared by 6 bases and J by 2 bases, with 18 bases between. This CDR3 has 15 residues. Written as DNA, the CDR3 is TGCAGTGCCCCTCCGAGGACTGGATTCACAGATACGCAGTATTTT. Translation: CSAPPRTGFTDTQYF.